This TCR beta chain was sequenced for a study of cytomegalovirus exposure and HLA in healthy donors. Study results and limitations: The study carried out a later analysis of TCR beta sequences. It associated 15,000 to 20,000 of them with specific HLA alleles at a false discovery rate of 0.05. By HLA locus, TCR association rates varied in a later analysis, with DRB1 showing the most and HLA-C the fewest.

Primers: 60 Vbeta forward and 13 Jbeta reverse. The table came from immunoSEQ multiplex PCR; TCRdb's copy has only in-frame clones and leaves some out. The repertoire holds 70,000 to 95,000 clones, with about two thirds as singletons. As for this clone: Its antigen is still unknown. An end of the junction differs from the germline gene, which may be a read error.

CDR1 is MNHNS, CDR2 SASEGT, per germline. CDR3 length: 13 residues. The TCR was taken from a woman aged 30 to 39 in good health and CMV-seropositive. J is TRBJ1-2 and V is TRBV6-1; D remains unclear. Sequenced material: PBMCs. The CDR3 DNA sequence: TGTGCCAGCAGTGATGGGCCTGGGTATGGCTACCCCTTC. Its translation is CASSDGPGYGYPF.